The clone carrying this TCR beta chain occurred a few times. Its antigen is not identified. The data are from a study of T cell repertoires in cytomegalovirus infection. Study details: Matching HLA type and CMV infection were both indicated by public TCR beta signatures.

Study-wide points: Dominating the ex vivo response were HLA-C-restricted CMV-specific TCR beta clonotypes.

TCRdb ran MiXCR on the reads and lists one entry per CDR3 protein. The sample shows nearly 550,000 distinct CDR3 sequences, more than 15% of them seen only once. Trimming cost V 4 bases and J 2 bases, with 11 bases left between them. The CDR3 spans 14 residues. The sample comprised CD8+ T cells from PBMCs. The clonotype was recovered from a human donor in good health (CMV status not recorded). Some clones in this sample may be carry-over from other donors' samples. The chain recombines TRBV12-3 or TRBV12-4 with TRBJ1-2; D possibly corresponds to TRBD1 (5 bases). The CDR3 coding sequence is TGTGCCAGCAGTTCCAGGGAGGGAAACTATGGCTACACCTTC. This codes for CASSSREGNYGYTF.